This T cell receptor (beta chain) is drawn from a study of pediatric ulcerative colitis (dated by TCRdb to between 2018 and 2020). About the full investigation: Fewer than 10 newly diagnosed, treatment-naive pediatric ulcerative colitis patients and a few non-IBD control children each provided paired blood and rectal samples.

Through the immunoSEQ TRB Survey service, multiplex V and J primers were used to amplify rearranged CDR3 beta regions from genomic DNA. To keep sequencing depth equal across samples, survey-level depth of up to 500,000 reads per sample was applied. Libraries were purified and pooled, and sequencing was performed on Illumina technology. The source study handled its data this way. immunoSEQ online tools were used for productive clonality, sample overlap, pairwise scatters, CDR3 beta length, V/D/J gene usage and productiveness. Alongside Shannon and Simpson indices, calculated diversity was computed as the number of unique rearrangements divided by total templates, multiplied by 100. Principal component analysis used the R prcomp function and ggbiplot package on Z-score normalized data. Morisita's index was used to quantify blood-rectal clonal overlap within each subject. The table was pulled from immuneACCESS by TCRdb, which kept in-frame rearrangements only. Such tables lose some clones; where checked, under half of the loss comes from unresolved V genes, and the rest has no known cause. The DNA gave D and trimming, while V, J and clone size come from that table. For this sample there are under 70,000 clones; around 87% appear just once. The ten largest clones add up to about 1.5% of the sample.

The control children had a colonoscopy because IBD was suspected, showed normal endoscopy both macroscopically and histologically, and did not receive an IBD diagnosis during the next year. A blood sample was drawn at the time of the colonoscopy. The Wizard kit (Promega) was used to extract genomic DNA from the blood and intestinal samples. The germline V gene gives CDR1 as SGHRS and CDR2 as YFSETQ. The germline V end is reduced by 4 bases and the J end by 6 bases; junction bases left unmatched: 7. CDR3 length: 13 amino acids, cysteine to phenylalanine. Only the CDR3 portion is preserved as DNA: 39 bases, with reading frame beginning at the first base. What the research found in general, with its limitations: For technical reasons, substantially fewer templates were yielded by the blood samples of two patients, and these blood samples were excluded from blood-rectal overlap analysis. Because repertoires were derived from total lymphocyte DNA, patterns in rare subsets such as regulatory T cells may not have been reflected. The healthy control group was small, with only four individuals. Features of the rectal repertoire distinguished controls, mild-moderate colitis patients and acute severe colitis patients, and in acute severe colitis rectal diversity was lower because of clonal expansions. Autologous blood-rectal clonal overlap was significantly higher in ulcerative colitis patients than in controls, suggesting increased T cell trafficking to inflamed tissue. A couple of rectal CDR3 clonotypes were found in every ulcerative colitis patient but in no control.

To note about this clone: Its antigen remains undetermined. No base-level quality is on record; no much larger clone is a single base apart.

The clonotype comes from a boy aged 5-17 years who was a control in a study of pediatric ulcerative colitis. The sequencing input was blood. The chain links TRBV5-1 with TRBJ2-7, with 7 bases in between that match TRBD1. The DNA sequence follows: TGCGCCAGCAGCCAAGCTTACAGGGGCGAGCAGTACTTC. Its amino acids are CASSQAYRGEQYF.